The next 5 T cell receptor beta chains were all read from a single sample in a study of blood T cells in healthy people across ages. PCR was performed a second time for about 7 to 11 cycles using a sample-barcoded 5' primer and a J-beta primer mix. Each CDR3 protein gets one entry after TCRdb re-called the 5' RACE reads with MiXCR. The sample lists 540,000 or so distinct CDR3 sequences, around 24% seen once, with around 10% in the top ten. The same data also went into a second study, on T cells of mothers and their children.

Source material: blood. All receptors come from a boy aged 10-17 years in good health.

The V gene is TRBV7-2, the J gene TRBJ1-4, with TRBD1 matching 9 bases. J was trimmed by 0 bases and V by 1 base; bases with no gene match: 0. The CDR3 length is 16 residues. CDR1 and CDR2 (germline): SGHTA, FQGNSA. Here the CDR3 DNA reads TGTGCCAGCAGCTTAGACAGGGGGCCAACTAATGAAAAACTGTTTTTT. Its translation is CASSLDRGPTNEKLFF. Using reference TRBV7-2 and TRBJ1-4 for the parts outside the CDR3, the full variable domain is GAGVSQSPSNKVTEKGKDVELRCDPISGHTALYWYRQSLGQGLEFLIYFQGNSAPDKSGLPSDRFSAERTGGSVSTLTIQRTQQEDSAVYLCASSLDRGPTNEKLFFGSGTQLSVL.

This chain joins TRBV10-3 and TRBJ2-1; 12 positions agree with TRBD2. The ends lost 5 bases at V and 7 bases at J; junction bases unmatched: 15. Germline V gene sequence: CDR1 ENHRY, CDR2 SYGVKD. The CDR3 covers 18 residues. As DNA, the CDR3 is TGTGCCATCAGTAGACCCAAAACGCGACTAGCGGGAGCGAATGAGCAGTTCTTC. Translation gives CAISRPKTRLAGANEQFF.

This chain uses TRBV4-3 with TRBJ2-3; weak D call: TRBD1 (6 bases). Deletions cut 1 base from V and 4 bases from J, with 6 bases between. CDR1 LGHNA and CDR2 YSLEER come from the germline V gene. There are 13 residues in the CDR3. CDR3 sequence: CASSQGQADTQYF. CDR3 DNA: TGCGCCAGCAGCCAAGGACAGGCAGATACGCAGTATTTT.

A few counts support this clonotype. Here the CDR3 DNA reads TGTGCCATCAGCCCGGGACGGTTCTACGAGCAGTACTTC. Translating it yields CAISPGRFYEQYF. The chain has TRBV10-3 and TRBJ2-5; D tentatively fits TRBD1 or TRBD2 (5 bases each). Gene TRBJ2-7 matches the end of the DNA better, so the J call may be wrong. The germline V gene has CDR1 ENHRY and CDR2 SYGVKD. CDR3 length equals 13 residues.

This rearrangement joins TRBV6-4 to TRBJ1-2, with a weak D call TRBD1 (6 bases). The length of the CDR3 is 15 residues. V lost 4 bases, J lost 4 bases, and 16 bases lay in between. The germline gives CDR1 MRHNA, CDR2 SNTAGT. The CDR3: CASSVAQGSPYGYTF. The DNA for the CDR3 is TGTGCCAGCAGTGTCGCCCAGGGGTCTCCCTATGGCTACACCTTC.